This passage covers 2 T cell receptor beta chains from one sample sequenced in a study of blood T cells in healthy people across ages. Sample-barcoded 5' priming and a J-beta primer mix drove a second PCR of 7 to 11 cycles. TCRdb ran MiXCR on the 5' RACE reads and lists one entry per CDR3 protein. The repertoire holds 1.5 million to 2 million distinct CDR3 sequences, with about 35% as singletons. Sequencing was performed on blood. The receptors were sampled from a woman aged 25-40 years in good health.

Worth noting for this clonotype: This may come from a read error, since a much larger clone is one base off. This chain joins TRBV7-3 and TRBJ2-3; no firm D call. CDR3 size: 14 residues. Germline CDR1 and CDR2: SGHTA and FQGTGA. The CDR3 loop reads CAGSLMGGTDTQYF. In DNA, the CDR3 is TGTGCCGGCAGCTTAATGGGTGGGACAGATACGCAGTATTTT.

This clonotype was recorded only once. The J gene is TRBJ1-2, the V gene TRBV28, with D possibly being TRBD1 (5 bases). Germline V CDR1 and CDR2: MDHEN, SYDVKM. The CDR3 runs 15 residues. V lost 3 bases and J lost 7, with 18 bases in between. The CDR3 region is CASSLIGAGRSGYTF. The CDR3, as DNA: TGTGCCAGCAGTTTGATCGGGGCAGGAAGGTCTGGCTACACCTTC.